A selection of T cell receptor beta chains follows, all from one sample in a study of blood T cell repertoires in COVID-19. Some clones are missing from TCRdb's copy, which holds only in-frame ones; the method was immunoSEQ multiplex PCR. In the table there are 200,000 to 250,000 clones, roughly 84% of which are singletons. Sequencing was done on a sample of peripheral blood. These receptors all come from a man aged 50 to 60 with COVID-19, enrolled during active disease. Both conserved end residues are part of each CDR3. The D gene is left open where the match is weak. Size is omitted from some rows. Given values are once, few, many or a class for expanded clones.

>-|TRBV9|TRBJ1-5|TRBD1
TGTGCCAGGGGTCAAGGGACAGGGTGGGGAGAGGGAGATAATAGCAATCAGCCCCAGCATTTT
CARGQGTGWGEGDNSNQPQHF
>-|TRBV7-3|TRBJ2-3|TRBD2
TGTGCCAGCAGCTCCGGACTAGCGGGAGGGCGGATAAACACAGATACGCAGTATTTT
CASSSGLAGGRINTDTQYF
>few|TRBV2|TRBJ2-1|-
TGTGCCAGCACCCGGGACAATGAGCAGTTCTTC
CASTRDNEQFF
>-|TRBV3-1/TRBV3-2|TRBJ1-2|-
TGTGCCAGCAGCCAAGAGGGACACGACTATGGCTACACCTTC
CASSQEGHDYGYTF
>-|TRBV27|TRBJ2-1|TRBD2
TGTGCCAGCAGTCCCCGGGGGGGAACCCACACGGGGGTGGCGGTCTTC
CASSPRGGTHTGVAVF
>-|TRBV18|TRBJ2-2|TRBD2
TGTGCCAGCTCACCTTTGGCGGGAGTGAACACCGGGGAGCTGTTTTTT
CASSPLAGVNTGELFF
>-|TRBV7-6|TRBJ2-1|-
TGTGCCAGCAGCTTAGAGGTTCGTCGGGATGAGCAGTTCTTC
CASSLEVRRDEQFF
>once|TRBV2|TRBJ1-2|-
TGTGCCAGCAGTGAAGCAAGGGGTACTTATGGCTACACCTTC
CASSEARGTYGYTF
>-|TRBV5-8|TRBJ2-1|-
TGTGCCAGCAGCTTGGTTCCAGCGCCCTACAATGAGCAGTTCTTC
CASSLVPAPYNEQFF
>-|TRBV6-5|TRBJ2-5|-
TGTGCCAGCAGTTTGAGTTCCTCCGCGGAGACCCAGTACTTC
CASSLSSSAETQYF
>-|TRBV4-3|TRBJ2-7|-
TGCGCCAGCAGCCAAGACAGGGGATACGAGCAGTACTTC
CASSQDRGYEQYF
>-|TRBV12-3/TRBV12-4|TRBJ1-1|TRBD1
TGTGCCAGCAGCACCACAGGGGGCACTGAAGCTTTCTTT
CASSTTGGTEAFF
>-|TRBV18|TRBJ2-2|TRBD2
TGTGCCAGCTCACCACCGCGACTAGCGGGAGGTAACACCGGGGAGCTGTTTTTT
CASSPPRLAGGNTGELFF
>-|TRBV18|TRBJ1-6|-
TGTGCCAGCTCACCATCGGTGCTGAGCTCCTATAATTCACCCCTCCACTTT
CASSPSVLSSYNSPLHF
>-|TRBV4-2|TRBJ1-2|-
TGTGCCAGCAGCCAAGATAGACAGAGTTATGGCTACACCTTC
CASSQDRQSYGYTF
>-|TRBV11-2|TRBJ2-7|-
TGTGCCAGCAGCTTAGTTAGGACTCCCAGCTCCTACGAGCAGTACTTC
CASSLVRTPSSYEQYF
>-|TRBV21-1|TRBJ1-4|-
TGTGCCAGCAGCAAAGGCGAGCGAACCGTCGACAATGAAAAACTGTTTTTT
CASSKGERTVDNEKLFF
>once|TRBV7-9|TRBJ2-7|TRBD2
TGTGCCAGCAGCAAAGGACTAGCGCAGGATCGCGAGCAGTACTTC
CASSKGLAQDREQYF
>-|TRBV19|TRBJ2-1|-
TGTGCCAGTAGTCTTAGCGGAGAGTCCTACAATGAGCAGTTCTTC
CASSLSGESYNEQFF
>few|TRBV6-2/TRBV6-3|TRBJ2-5|-
TGTGCCAGCAGTACCGGGGAGCTTGAGACCCAGTACTTC
CASSTGELETQYF
>-|TRBV5-4|TRBJ2-5|-
TGTGCCAGCAGCCCCCAGGGGGAGACCCAGTACTTC
CASSPQGETQYF
>once|TRBV2|TRBJ2-7|-
TGTGCCAGCAGCGCTACCTACGAGCAGTACTTC
CASSATYEQYF
>-|TRBV9|TRBJ1-6|TRBD1
TGTGCCAGCAGCGAGGACAGGGTGATCTCACCCCTCCACTTT
CASSEDRVISPLHF
>-|TRBV7-9|TRBJ2-7|TRBD2
TGTGCCAGCAGCCCCGGGACTAGCGGGAGTAACGAGCAGTACTTC
CASSPGTSGSNEQYF
>-|TRBV2|TRBJ2-5|TRBD2
TGTGCCAGCATTCAAGCGGGAGGGGTGGAGACCCAGTACTTC
CASIQAGGVETQYF
>-|TRBV2|TRBJ2-7|-
TGTGCCAGCAGTCTCTCCTACGAGCAGTACTTC
CASSLSYEQYF
>-|TRBV15|TRBJ2-1|TRBD2
TGTGCCACCAGCAGAGATTCTAGCGGGGGAGTCTTCGTCAATGAGCAGTTCTTC
CATSRDSSGGVFVNEQFF